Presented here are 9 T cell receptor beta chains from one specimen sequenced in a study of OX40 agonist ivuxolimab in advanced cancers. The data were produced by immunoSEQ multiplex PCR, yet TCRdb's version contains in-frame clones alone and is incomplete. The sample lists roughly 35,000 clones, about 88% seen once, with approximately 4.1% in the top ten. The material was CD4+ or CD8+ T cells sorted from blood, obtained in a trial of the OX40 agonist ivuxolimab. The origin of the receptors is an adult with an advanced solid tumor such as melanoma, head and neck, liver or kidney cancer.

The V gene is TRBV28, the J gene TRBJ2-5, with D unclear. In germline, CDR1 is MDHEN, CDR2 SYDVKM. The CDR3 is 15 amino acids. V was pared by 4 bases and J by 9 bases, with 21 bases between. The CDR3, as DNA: TGTGCCAGCAGTTCCACCGGGTCCCACTGGGTGGCCCAGTACTTC. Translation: CASSSTGSHWVAQYF.

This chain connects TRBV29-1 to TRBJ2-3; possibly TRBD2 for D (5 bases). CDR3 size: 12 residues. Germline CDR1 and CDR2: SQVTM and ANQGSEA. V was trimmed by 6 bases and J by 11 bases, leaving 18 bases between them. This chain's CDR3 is CSVPGNPERQYF. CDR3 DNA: TGCAGCGTCCCCGGGAACCCCGAAAGGCAGTATTTT.

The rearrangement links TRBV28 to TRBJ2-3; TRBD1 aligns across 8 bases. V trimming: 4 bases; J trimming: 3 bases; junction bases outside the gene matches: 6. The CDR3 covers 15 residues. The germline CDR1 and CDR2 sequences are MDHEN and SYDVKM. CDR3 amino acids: CASSSGGSRTDTQYF. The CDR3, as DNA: TGTGCCAGCAGTTCAGGGGGCTCCCGGACAGATACGCAGTATTTT.

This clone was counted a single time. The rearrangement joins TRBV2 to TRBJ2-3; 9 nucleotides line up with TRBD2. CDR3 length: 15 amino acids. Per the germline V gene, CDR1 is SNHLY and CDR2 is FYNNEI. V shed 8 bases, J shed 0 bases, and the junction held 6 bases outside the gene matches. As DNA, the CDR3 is TGTGCCAGCGGGCTAGCGGGGACTAGCACAGATACGCAGTATTTT. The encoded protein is CASGLAGTSTDTQYF. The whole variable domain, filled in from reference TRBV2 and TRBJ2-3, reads EPEVTQTPSHQVTQMGQEVILRCVPISNHLYFYWYRQILGQKVEFLVSFYNNEISEKSEIFDDQFSVERPDGSNFTLKIRSTKLEDSAMYFCASGLAGTSTDTQYFGPGTRLTVL.

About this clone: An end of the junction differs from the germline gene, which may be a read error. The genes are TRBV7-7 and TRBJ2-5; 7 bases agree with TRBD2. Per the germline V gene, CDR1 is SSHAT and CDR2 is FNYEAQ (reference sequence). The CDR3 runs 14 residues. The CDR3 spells CASSQDGGKETQYF. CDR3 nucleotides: TGTGCTAGCAGCCAAGACGGGGGGAAAGAGACCCAGTACTTC.

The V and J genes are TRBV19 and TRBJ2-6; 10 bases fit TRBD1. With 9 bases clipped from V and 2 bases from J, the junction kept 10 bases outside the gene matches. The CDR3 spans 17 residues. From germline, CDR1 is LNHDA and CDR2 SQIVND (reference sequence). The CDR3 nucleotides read TGTGCCAGCCGCCCTGGGACAGGGGATCCTGGGGCCAACGTCCTGACTTTC. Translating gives CASRPGTGDPGANVLTF.

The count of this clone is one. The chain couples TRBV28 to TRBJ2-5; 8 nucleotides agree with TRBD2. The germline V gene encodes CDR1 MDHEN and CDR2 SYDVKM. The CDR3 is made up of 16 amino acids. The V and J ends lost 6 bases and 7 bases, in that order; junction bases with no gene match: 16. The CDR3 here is CASSGVWTSLPGTQYF. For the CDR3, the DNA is TGTGCCAGCAGCGGGGTTTGGACTAGCCTCCCAGGGACCCAGTACTTC.

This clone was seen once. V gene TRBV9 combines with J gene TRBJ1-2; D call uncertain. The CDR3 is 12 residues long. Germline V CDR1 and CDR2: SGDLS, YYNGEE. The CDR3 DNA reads TGTGCGCGCCCACTCGTACCTTATGGCTACACCTTC. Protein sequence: CARPLVPYGYTF.

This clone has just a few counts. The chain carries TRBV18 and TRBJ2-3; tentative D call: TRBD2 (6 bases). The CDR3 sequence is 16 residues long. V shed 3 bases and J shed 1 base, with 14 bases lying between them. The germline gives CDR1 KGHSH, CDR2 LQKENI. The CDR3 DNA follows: TGTGCCAGCTCACCGGGGCTGGGGGGAGGCACAGATACGCAGTATTTT. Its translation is CASSPGLGGGTDTQYF.